These 28 T cell receptor beta chains share one sample of origin, sequenced in a study of CD8+CD57+ T cells in acquired aplastic anemia. Template material for TCR beta VDJ and CDR3 profiling consisted of genomic DNA. MiXCR, applied by TCRdb to the reads, yields one record per CDR3 protein. The sample lists approximately 180,000 distinct CDR3 sequences; over 40% were seen once. The patients chosen for sequencing had shown expansion of CD8+CD57+ cells (detected by flow cytometry). The specimen was sorted CD4+, CD8+, or CD8+CD57+ T cells (not recorded which) from PBMCs. All receptors come from a human donor with aplastic anemia.

The chain links TRBV4-1 to TRBJ2-5; 8 bases match TRBD2. V lost 11 bases, J lost 2 bases, and 7 bases stayed unmatched. The CDR3 extends over 13 amino acids. Germline CDR1 is MGHRA and CDR2 is YSYEKL. The CDR3 spells CASSGRPQETQYF. CDR3 in DNA: TGCGCCTCCAGCGGGAGACCTCAAGAGACCCAGTACTTC.

This chain connects TRBV20-1 to TRBJ2-1; D is unclear. Trimming stripped 6 bases from V and 3 bases from J, with 15 bases between. This CDR3 comprises 14 residues. Germline loops: CDR1 DFQATT, CDR2 SNEGSKA (reference sequence). The CDR3 spells CSASSYSGYNEQFF. For the CDR3, the DNA is TGCAGTGCCAGCAGTTACTCGGGCTACAATGAGCAGTTCTTC.

The gene calls are TRBV7-6 and TRBJ2-5; 7 bases match TRBD1. The ends lost 5 bases at V and 2 bases at J; junction bases unmatched: 8. This CDR3 region has 15 residues. Germline V lookup: CDR1 SGHVS, CDR2 FNYEAQ. CDR3 residues: CASSTGQRVQETQYF. The CDR3 bases are TGTGCCAGCAGCACGGGACAGAGGGTTCAAGAGACCCAGTACTTC.

Concerning this clonotype itself: At one of its ends the junction is not consistent with the germline gene, which may arise from a read error. CDR3 bases: TGTGCCACCAGTGGCCTGGACAGCCGTCACGAGCGGTACTTC. Amino acid sequence: CATSGLDSRHERYF. V gene TRBV24-1 combines with J gene TRBJ2-7, with D perhaps TRBD1 (6 bases). Germline-derived CDR1 and CDR2 are KGHDR and SFDVKD. This CDR3 comprises 14 residues.

This clonotype came up a few times. This is likely a read error, given that the CDR3 carries no conserved phenylalanine or tryptophan at its end. The gene calls are TRBV15 and TRBJ2-7, with D uncertain. This CDR3 contains 11 residues. Germline V gene data show CDR1 as LNHNV and CDR2 as YYDKDF (reference sequence). Trimming removed 10 bases at V and 7 bases at J, with 14 bases between. CDR3 loop: CASSPLYEQYL. In nucleotides, the CDR3 is TGTGCCAGCAGTCCACTATATGAGCAGTACCTC.

This clonotype was seen at least ten times. The chain employs TRBV7-2 and TRBJ2-7, with D unresolved. V gave up 5 bases and J gave up 1 base, with 12 bases separating them. Germline values: CDR1 SGHTA, CDR2 FQGNSA. There are 14 residues in the CDR3. CDR3 nucleotide sequence: TGTGCCAGCAGCCCCCGTGGGGTTTCCTACGAGCAGTACTTC. This sequence encodes CASSPRGVSYEQYF.

CDR3 loop: CASSTGTGLGEQYF. As DNA, the CDR3 is TGTGCCAGCAGCACCGGGACAGGGCTGGGCGAGCAGTACTTC. This chain uses TRBV7-8 with TRBJ2-7; 9 nucleotides agree with TRBD1. Losses at the gene ends were 5 bases for V and 6 bases for J; bases not matched to a gene: 8. Germline V gives CDR1 SGHVS, CDR2 FQNEAQ. CDR3 length equals 14 residues. Combining the CDR3 with reference TRBV7-8 and TRBJ2-7 gives the whole variable domain GAGVSQSPRYKVAKRGQDVALRCDPISGHVSLFWYQQALGQGPEFLTYFQNEAQLDKSGLPSDRFFAERPEGSVSTLKIQRTQQEDSAVYLCASSTGTGLGEQYFGPGTRLTVT.

This clonotype has only a few counts. This chain joins TRBV24-1 and TRBJ2-1; tentatively, D is TRBD1 (5 bases). CDR1 is KGHDR and CDR2 is SFDVKD in the germline V gene. Trimming shortened V by 4 bases and J by 2 bases, and 11 bases separated the two germline ends. This CDR3 comprises 15 residues. The chain's CDR3 is CATSEGRMPYNEQFF. CDR3 coding DNA: TGTGCCACCAGTGAGGGGCGGATGCCCTACAATGAGCAGTTCTTC.

The rearrangement links TRBV2 to TRBJ1-3; D not certain. The CDR3 is 12 amino acids. Deletions cut 11 bases from V and 1 base from J, with 9 bases between. Germline loops: CDR1 SNHLY, CDR2 FYNNEI. The CDR3 sequence is CAVNPSGNTIYF. CDR3 in DNA: TGTGCCGTCAACCCGTCTGGAAACACCATATATTTT.

V and J are TRBV10-3 and TRBJ1-2; 7 positions match TRBD1. With 6 bases clipped from V and 4 bases from J, the junction kept 2 bases outside the gene matches. The CDR3 consists of 12 residues. The germline V gene encodes CDR1 ENHRY and CDR2 SYGVKD. The CDR3 loop reads CAIRPGGYGYTF. The CDR3 DNA reads as TGTGCCATCAGGCCAGGGGGCTATGGCTACACCTTC.

The chain employs TRBV9 and TRBJ2-7; tentative D call: TRBD1 (6 bases). V lost 4 bases, J lost 5 bases, and 10 bases lay in between. CDR1 and CDR2 (germline): SGDLS, YYNGEE. The CDR3 covers 12 residues. The CDR3 DNA reads TGTGCCAGCAGCTACCAGGGGAACGAGCAGTACTTC. This encodes CASSYQGNEQYF.

This clonotype was counted a single time. The J gene is TRBJ1-2, the V gene TRBV3-1, with a weak D call TRBD1 (6 bases). Germline V gene sequence: CDR1 LGHDT, CDR2 YNNKEL (reference sequence). V was shortened by 0 bases and J by 4 bases, with 9 bases between the two germline ends. This CDR3 has 14 residues. CDR3: CASSQEGAAYGYTF. CDR3 bases: TGTGCCAGCAGCCAAGAGGGGGCTGCCTATGGCTACACCTTC.

This clonotype has at least ten counts. The rearrangement uses TRBV12-3 or TRBV12-4 and TRBJ2-7; 8 positions match TRBD1. CDR3 length equals 15 residues. The V gene end was trimmed by 6 bases and the J gene end by 1 base; junction bases not matched to a gene: 8. In DNA, the CDR3 is TGTGCCAGCAGGGACAGGGAGAAGAGGTCCTACGAGCAGTACTTC. Protein sequence: CASRDREKRSYEQYF.

This clonotype was detected ten times or more. This chain joins TRBV12-3 or TRBV12-4 and TRBJ2-7, with 12 bases matching TRBD1. The CDR3 is made up of 15 amino acids. Trimming removed 3 bases from V and 5 bases from J; junction bases left unmatched: 5. This CDR3 reads CASSFPGQGANEQYF. The DNA for the CDR3 is TGTGCCAGCAGTTTTCCGGGACAGGGGGCTAACGAGCAGTACTTC.

Many counts were recorded for this clonotype. This chain links TRBV30 with TRBJ1-6; maybe TRBD1 (6 bases). The germline gives CDR1 GTSNPN, CDR2 SVGIG (reference sequence). This CDR3 region has 13 residues. Trimming shortened V by 4 bases and J by 5 bases, and 9 bases separated the two germline ends. Written as DNA, the CDR3 is TGTGCCTGGAAACGGACAGATAATTCACCCCTCCACTTT. Its translation: CAWKRTDNSPLHF.

This clonotype has at least ten counts. The CDR3 nucleotides read TGTGCCAGCAGCGTAGGCGCTAGCGGTGGTAAGGGGGAGCTGTTTTTT. Translation gives CASSVGASGGKGELFF. This chain links TRBV9 with TRBJ2-2; TRBD2 aligns across 7 bases. The V and J ends lost 0 bases and 8 bases, in that order; junction bases with no gene match: 10. This CDR3 spans 16 amino acids. Germline loops: CDR1 SGDLS, CDR2 YYNGEE.

Details on this clonotype: One base away lies a much larger clone, so this may be a sequencing read error. The chain recombines TRBV20-1 with TRBJ1-4, with D hard to call. This CDR3 is built from 15 residues. The germline gives CDR1 DFQATT, CDR2 SNEGSKA (reference sequence). CDR3 sequence: CSARVLSRGDEKLVF. In nucleotides, the CDR3 is TGCAGTGCTAGAGTATTAAGTCGGGGAGATGAAAAACTGGTTTTT.

The genes are TRBV19 and TRBJ1-4; D not certain. The CDR3 extends over 13 amino acids. Trimming left V 5 bases short and J 4 bases short, with 8 bases between. CDR1 and CDR2 (germline): LNHDA, SQIVND (reference sequence). CDR3 residues: CASSLANNEKLFF. The CDR3 DNA is TGTGCCAGTAGTCTCGCAAATAATGAAAAACTGTTTTTT.

V and J are TRBV10-1 and TRBJ1-5; D ambiguous. CDR3 length equals 14 residues. Trimming left V 6 bases short and J 6 bases short, with 15 bases between. The germline gives CDR1 WNHNN, CDR2 SYGVQD (reference sequence). Here the CDR3 DNA reads TGCGCCAGCAGCGCCCAGGTAGGAGGTCAGCCCCAGCATTTT. This encodes CASSAQVGGQPQHF.

This clonotype has more than one count but fewer than ten. The gene calls are TRBV11-2 and TRBJ2-2; 12 bases are a match to TRBD2. J gave up 3 bases and V 5 bases, and 4 bases lay outside the gene matches. The CDR3 spans 16 residues. Germline V gives CDR1 SGHAT, CDR2 FQNNGV. The CDR3 sequence is CASSPLAGGHTGELFF. The DNA for the CDR3 is TGTGCCAGCAGCCCCCTAGCGGGGGGGCACACCGGGGAGCTGTTTTTT.

This clonotype has only a few counts. The J gene is TRBJ2-2, the V gene TRBV24-1; unclear D gene. Germline V gene lookup returns CDR1 KGHDR and CDR2 SFDVKD. Trimming pared 5 bases from V and 6 bases from J, leaving 9 bases between. CDR3 length: 13 residues. CDR3 in DNA: TGTGCCACCAGTGCCCCTTACTCCGGGGAGCTGTTTTTT. Residues: CATSAPYSGELFF.

This clonotype was observed a handful of times. A read error may be the cause here, since a much bigger clone is one base away. The gene calls are TRBV5-4 and TRBJ2-7, with D tentatively TRBD2 (6 bases). Trimming pared 0 bases from V and 9 bases from J, leaving 13 bases between. From germline, CDR1 is SGHNT and CDR2 YYREEE (reference sequence). CDR3 length equals 13 residues. The CDR3 nucleotides are TGTGCCAGCAGCTTGGCCGGGAGTGTGTCGCAGTACTTC. As protein: CASSLAGSVSQYF. Combining the CDR3 with reference TRBV5-4 and TRBJ2-7 gives the whole variable domain ETGVTQSPTHLIKTRGQQVTLRCSSQSGHNTVSWYQQALGQGPQFIFQYYREEENGRGNFPPRFSGLQFPNYSSELNVNALELDDSALYLCASSLAGSVSQYFGPGTRLTVT.

The chain combines TRBV5-6 with TRBJ1-6; D perhaps matches TRBD1 (5 bases). The CDR3 is 15 amino acids. Trimming took 2 bases from V and 7 from J, leaving 13 bases between them. Germline loops: CDR1 SGHDT, CDR2 YYEEEE. The CDR3 loop is CASSFKQGPNSPLHF. The CDR3 nucleotides are TGTGCCAGCAGCTTTAAGCAGGGTCCGAATTCACCCCTCCACTTT.

This clonotype has at least ten counts. The chain employs TRBV7-9 and TRBJ1-2, with D possibly TRBD1 on 6 matching bases. Trimming stripped 3 bases from V and 8 bases from J, with 16 bases between. Per the germline V gene, CDR1 is SEHNR and CDR2 is FQNEAQ (reference sequence). CDR3 length: 14 residues. The CDR3: CASSFSRGSGGYTF. CDR3 sequence (DNA): TGTGCCAGCAGCTTCTCCAGGGGCTCTGGCGGCTACACCTTC.

This clonotype has more than one count but fewer than ten. The chain has TRBV5-6 and TRBJ2-5; D call uncertain. The CDR3 sequence is 12 residues long. The V end lost 3 bases, the J end lost 1 base, and 4 bases lay between the germline ends. The germline CDR1 and CDR2 sequences are SGHDT and YYEEEE. This CDR3 reads CASSWTQETQYF. CDR3 in DNA: TGTGCCAGCAGCTGGACCCAAGAGACCCAGTACTTC.

V gene TRBV29-1 combines with J gene TRBJ1-2; TRBD1 matches 10 bases. The V gene end was trimmed by 7 bases and the J gene end by 4 bases; junction bases not matched to a gene: 6. The CDR3 loop spans 13 amino acids. The germline CDR1 and CDR2 sequences are SQVTM and ANQGSEA. The CDR3 is CSAQDRGTYGYTF. For the CDR3, the DNA is TGCAGCGCCCAGGACAGGGGGACCTATGGCTACACCTTC.

This clonotype was detected ten times or more. The CDR3: CASSVTGGNNSPLHF. CDR3 nucleotides: TGTGCCAGCAGCGTGACAGGGGGCAATAATTCACCCCTCCACTTT. The chain joins TRBV9 to TRBJ1-6; 10 bases agree with TRBD1. CDR1 and CDR2 (germline): SGDLS, YYNGEE. The CDR3 is 15 amino acids. Germline trimming cut 2 bases from V and 5 bases from J; bases unmatched to any gene: 1.

This clonotype was seen at least ten times. The V and J genes are TRBV24-1 and TRBJ2-3, with 10 positions matching TRBD1. The V gene end was trimmed by 1 base and the J gene end by 6 bases; junction bases not matched to a gene: 6. This CDR3 comprises 16 residues. Germline V gene sequence: CDR1 KGHDR, CDR2 SFDVKD. The CDR3 DNA reads TGTGCCACCAGTGATTTAGGGACAGGGGAATTGGATACGCAGTATTTT. Translated, it gives CATSDLGTGELDTQYF.